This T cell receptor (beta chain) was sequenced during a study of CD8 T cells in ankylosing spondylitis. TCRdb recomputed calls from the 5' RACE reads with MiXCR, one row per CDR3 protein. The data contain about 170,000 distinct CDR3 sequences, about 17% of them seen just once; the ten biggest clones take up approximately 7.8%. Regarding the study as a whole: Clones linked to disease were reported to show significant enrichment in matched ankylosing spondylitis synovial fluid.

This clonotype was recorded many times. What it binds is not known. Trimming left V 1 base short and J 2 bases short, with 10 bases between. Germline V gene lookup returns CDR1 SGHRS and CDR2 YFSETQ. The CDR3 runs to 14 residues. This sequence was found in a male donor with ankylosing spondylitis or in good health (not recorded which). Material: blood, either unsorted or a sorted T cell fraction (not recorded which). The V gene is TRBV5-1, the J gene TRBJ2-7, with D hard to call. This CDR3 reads CASSLFTDTYEQYF. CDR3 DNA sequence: TGCGCCAGCAGCTTGTTTACTGATACCTACGAGCAGTACTTC.